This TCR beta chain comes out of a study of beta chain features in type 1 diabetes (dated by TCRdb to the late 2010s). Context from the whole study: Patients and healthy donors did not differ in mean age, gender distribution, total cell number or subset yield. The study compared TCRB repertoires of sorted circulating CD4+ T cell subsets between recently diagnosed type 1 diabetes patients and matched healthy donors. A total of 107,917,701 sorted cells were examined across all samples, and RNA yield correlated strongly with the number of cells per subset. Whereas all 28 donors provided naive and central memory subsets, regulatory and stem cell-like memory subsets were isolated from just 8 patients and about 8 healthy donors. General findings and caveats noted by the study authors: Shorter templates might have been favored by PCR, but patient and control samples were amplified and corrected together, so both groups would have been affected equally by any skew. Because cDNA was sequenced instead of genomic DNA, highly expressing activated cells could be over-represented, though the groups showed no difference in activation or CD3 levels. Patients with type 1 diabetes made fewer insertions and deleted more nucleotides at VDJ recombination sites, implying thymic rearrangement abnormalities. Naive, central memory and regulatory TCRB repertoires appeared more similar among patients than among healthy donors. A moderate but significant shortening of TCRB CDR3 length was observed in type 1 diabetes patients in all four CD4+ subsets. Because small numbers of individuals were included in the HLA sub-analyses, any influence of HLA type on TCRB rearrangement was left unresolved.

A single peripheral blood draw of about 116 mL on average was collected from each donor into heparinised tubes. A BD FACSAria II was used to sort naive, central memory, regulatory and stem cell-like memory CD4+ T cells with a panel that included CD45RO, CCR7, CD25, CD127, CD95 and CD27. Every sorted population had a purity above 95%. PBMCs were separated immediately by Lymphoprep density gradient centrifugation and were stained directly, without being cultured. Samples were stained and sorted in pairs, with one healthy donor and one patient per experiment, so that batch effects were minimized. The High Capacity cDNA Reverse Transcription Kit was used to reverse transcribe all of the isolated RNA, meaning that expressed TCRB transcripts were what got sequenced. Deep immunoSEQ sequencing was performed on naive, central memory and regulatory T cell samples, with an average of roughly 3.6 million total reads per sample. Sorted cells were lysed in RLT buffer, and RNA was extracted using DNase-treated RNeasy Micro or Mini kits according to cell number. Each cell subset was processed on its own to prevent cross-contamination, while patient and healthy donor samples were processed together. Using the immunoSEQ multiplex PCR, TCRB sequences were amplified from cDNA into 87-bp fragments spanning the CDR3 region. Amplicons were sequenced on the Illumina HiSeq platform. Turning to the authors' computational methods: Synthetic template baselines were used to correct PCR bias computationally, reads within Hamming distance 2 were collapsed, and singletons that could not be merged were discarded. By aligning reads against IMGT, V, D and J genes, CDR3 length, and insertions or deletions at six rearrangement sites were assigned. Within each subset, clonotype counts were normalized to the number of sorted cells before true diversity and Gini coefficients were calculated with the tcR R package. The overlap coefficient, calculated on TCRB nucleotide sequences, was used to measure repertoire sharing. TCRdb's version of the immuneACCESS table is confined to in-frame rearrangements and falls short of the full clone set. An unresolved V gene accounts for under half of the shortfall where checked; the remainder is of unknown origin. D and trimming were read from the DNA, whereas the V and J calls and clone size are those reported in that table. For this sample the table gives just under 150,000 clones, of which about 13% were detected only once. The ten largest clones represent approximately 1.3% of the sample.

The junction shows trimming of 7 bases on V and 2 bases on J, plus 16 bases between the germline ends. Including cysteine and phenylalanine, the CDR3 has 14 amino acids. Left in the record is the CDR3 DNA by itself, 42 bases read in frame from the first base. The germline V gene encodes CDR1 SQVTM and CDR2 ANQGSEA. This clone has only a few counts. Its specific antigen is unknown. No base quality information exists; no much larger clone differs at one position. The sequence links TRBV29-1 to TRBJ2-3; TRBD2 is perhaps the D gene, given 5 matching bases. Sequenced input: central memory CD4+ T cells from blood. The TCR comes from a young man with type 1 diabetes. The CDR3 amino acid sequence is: CSAAVGSTTDTQYF. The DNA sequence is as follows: TGCAGCGCGGCCGTGGGGAGCACCACAGATACGCAGTATTTT.